This T cell receptor (beta chain) was identified during a study of shared clonotypes between healthy human individuals. CD45RO-negative, CCR7-positively selected cells formed the naive CD8 fraction, excluding terminally differentiated effector memory CD45RA+ cells. The CDR3 has 13 amino acids. V was pared by 1 base and J by 3 bases, with 7 bases between. From germline, CDR1 is MNHEY and CDR2 SMNVEV (reference sequence). Of note for this clone: Its antigen is currently unknown.

Study-wide points: Generation probabilities were higher for clonotypes shared across all four sorted-subset donors than for unshared ones.

Each subset's genomic DNA was shared equally among a number of immunoSEQ plates. Repertoires were generated with immunoSEQ multiplex PCR, while TCRdb's copy carries only in-frame clones and drops some. The sample yields 1.5 million to 2.5 million clones, approximately 95% seen once. The TCR was taken from a man aged 18 to 29 in good health. J is TRBJ2-7 and V is TRBV27; TRBD2 might be the D (6 bases). Source material: naive CD8+ T cells sorted from blood. CDR3 region: CASSLLRDYEQYF. DNA of the CDR3: TGTGCCAGCAGTTTATTGCGGGACTACGAGCAGTACTTC.